Each of the 23 T cell receptor beta chains below was sequenced from the same sample in a study of blood T cells in healthy people across ages. Then a second PCR, running roughly 7 to 11 cycles, was carried out with a sample-barcoded 5' primer and a J-beta primer mix. TCRdb redid the calling of the 5' RACE reads with MiXCR, one entry per CDR3 protein. The repertoire consists of over 1,300,000 distinct CDR3 sequences, with around 59% occurring once and the leading ten covering more than 6%. The material sequenced was blood. The receptors stem from a man aged 18 to 29 in good health.

A note on this clonotype: A much larger clone differs by one base, so this may be a read error. The rearrangement links TRBV6-1 to TRBJ2-7; the D is unclear. Germline V gene sequence: CDR1 MNHNS, CDR2 SASEGT. This CDR3 spans 12 amino acids. Trimming stripped 2 bases from V and 3 bases from J, with 5 bases between. CDR3 nucleotides: TGTGCCAGCAGTGAATTGTTCTACGAGCAGTACTTC. Translated: CASSELFYEQYF.

This clonotype came up a few times. This rearrangement joins TRBV6-5 to TRBJ1-2; unclear D gene. Trimming removed 2 bases from V and 8 bases from J, with 12 bases in between. Germline V gene lookup returns CDR1 MNHEY and CDR2 SVGAGI. There are 13 residues in the CDR3. Here the CDR3 DNA reads TGTGCCAGCAGTTACCCCGGACGGGAAGGCTACACCTTC. As protein: CASSYPGREGYTF.

The J gene is TRBJ2-7, the V gene TRBV4-1, with D possibly called TRBD1 or TRBD2 (5 bases each). The germline V gene has CDR1 MGHRA and CDR2 YSYEKL. Trimming took off 4 bases at V and 0 bases at J, with 13 bases between the two ends. The CDR3 is 15 amino acids. The CDR3 DNA follows: TGCGCCAGCAGCCGGGGACCGAGGAGCTCCTACGAGCAGTACTTC. Amino acid sequence: CASSRGPRSSYEQYF.

This chain connects TRBV7-2 to TRBJ2-3; 9 nucleotides agree with TRBD1. The CDR3 loop spans 18 amino acids. V lost 3 bases and J lost 0; bases outside the gene matches: 10. CDR1 is SGHTA, CDR2 FQGNSA, per germline. CDR3 in DNA: TGTGCCAGCAGCTTCCCAGGGTGGACAGGGGCTAGCACAGATACGCAGTATTTT. Translation gives CASSFPGWTGASTDTQYF.

Turning to this clonotype: At one end the junction does not follow the germline gene, possibly because of a read error. The chain recombines TRBV27 with TRBJ2-5; 7 bases fit TRBD1. CDR3 size: 13 residues. In germline, CDR1 is MNHEY, CDR2 SMNVEV (reference sequence). The CDR3 region has the DNA TGTACCAGCAGTTTATCTAGCCTGACAGGGCAGTACTTC. It codes for CTSSLSSLTGQYF.

This rearrangement joins TRBV20-1 to TRBJ2-1; TRBD2 might be the D (6 bases). V shed 6 bases and J shed 0 bases, with 18 bases lying between them. The germline V gene encodes CDR1 DFQATT and CDR2 SNEGSKA (reference sequence). The CDR3 runs 16 residues. CDR3 sequence: CSAPVGGSSSYNEQFF. The CDR3 DNA reads TGCAGTGCCCCAGTGGGAGGCTCAAGCTCCTACAATGAGCAGTTCTTC.

The chain links TRBV28 to TRBJ1-1, with D possibly being TRBD1 (6 bases). The V gene lost 6 bases and the J gene lost 1 base, with 12 bases spanning the gap. CDR1 is MDHEN and CDR2 is SYDVKM in the germline V gene. This CDR3 contains 14 residues. CDR3 nucleotides: TGTGCCAGCAGCCACGGGACACCGAACACTGAAGCTTTCTTT. Translation gives CASSHGTPNTEAFF.

The chain uses TRBV4-1 and TRBJ1-2; 7 bases are a match to TRBD1. The V and J ends lost 1 base and 3 bases, in that order; junction bases with no gene match: 5. CDR1 is MGHRA and CDR2 is YSYEKL in the germline V gene. The CDR3 runs 15 residues. The CDR3 DNA reads as TGCGCCAGCAGCCAAGGACAGGGAGGGCACTATGGCTACACCTTC. Its translation is CASSQGQGGHYGYTF.

CDR3 DNA: TGCAGTGCTAGGGGGATGAGCCTCCAGGACTATGGCTACACCTTC. Translated: CSARGMSLQDYGYTF. This chain links TRBV20-1 with TRBJ1-2; D unresolved. V gave up 3 bases and J gave up 3 bases, with 17 bases separating them. CDR3 length: 15 residues. Germline CDR1 and CDR2: DFQATT and SNEGSKA (reference sequence).

The V call is TRBV6-1, the J call TRBJ2-7; D is unclear. V dropped 3 bases and J dropped 5 bases, with 14 bases sitting between them. Germline loops: CDR1 MNHNS, CDR2 SASEGT. The CDR3 length is 14 residues. CDR3 sequence (DNA): TGTGCCAGCAGTGAGATTCAGGCGAGGCACGAGCAGTACTTC. It translates to CASSEIQARHEQYF.

V is TRBV19 and J is TRBJ2-7; D unresolved. The V gene lost 1 base and the J gene lost 0 bases, with 7 bases spanning the gap. CDR1 and CDR2 (germline): LNHDA, SQIVND (reference sequence). This CDR3 is built from 14 residues. CDR3 protein: CASSIGGNSYEQYF. CDR3 nucleotide sequence: TGTGCCAGTAGTATAGGCGGAAACTCCTACGAGCAGTACTTC.

The rearrangement joins TRBV29-1 to TRBJ2-1; D may be TRBD1 (6 bases). The J call may be faulty, since TRBJ2-7 better matches the DNA end. This CDR3 has 14 amino acids. From germline, CDR1 is SQVTM and CDR2 ANQGSEA. CDR3 region: CSVGGLRRDNEQYF. The CDR3 DNA is TGCAGCGTTGGAGGGCTTCGAAGGGACAATGAGCAGTACTTC.

This clonotype occurred a few times. The genes are TRBV5-4 and TRBJ2-7; no reliable D call. The V gene's germline CDR1 is SGHNT and CDR2 YYREEE (reference sequence). The CDR3 has 12 amino acids. The V end lost 3 bases, the J end lost 7 bases, and 11 bases lay between the germline ends. The CDR3 is CASSWTTNEQYF. CDR3 in DNA: TGTGCCAGCAGCTGGACGACAAATGAGCAGTACTTC.

J is TRBJ1-2 and V is TRBV6-5; 9 nucleotides match TRBD1. Germline CDR1 reads MNHEY; CDR2 reads SVGAGI. Unmatched junction bases numbered 10, after V lost 2 bases and J lost 3 bases. The CDR3 runs 17 residues. The CDR3 reads CASSYLTGGFRYYGYTF. In DNA form, the CDR3 reads TGTGCCAGCAGTTACCTGACAGGGGGATTTCGGTACTATGGCTACACCTTC.

This clonotype was picked up a small number of times. The gene calls are TRBV20-1 and TRBJ1-6, with 8 bases lining up with TRBD1. Trimming at V came to 6 bases and at J to 13 bases, leaving 11 bases not matched to a gene. The CDR3 contains 13 residues. Germline V gene data show CDR1 as DFQATT and CDR2 as SNEGSKA (reference sequence). CDR3 sequence: CSARDRRESPLHF. The CDR3 nucleotides read TGCAGTGCCAGGGACAGGAGAGAATCCCCCCTCCACTTT.

V is TRBV6-6 and J is TRBJ2-5, with 9 positions matching TRBD2. Germline-derived CDR1 and CDR2 are MNHNY and SVGAGI (reference sequence). V gave up 8 bases and J gave up 5 bases; unmatched junction bases: 9. The CDR3 extends over 14 amino acids. The CDR3 DNA follows: TGTGCCAGCCGAGGAGCGGGAGGTTCTGAGACCCAGTACTTC. It yields the protein CASRGAGGSETQYF.

A few counts support this clonotype. This sequence joins TRBV3-1 and TRBJ2-6; no clear D. CDR1 LGHDT and CDR2 YNNKEL come from the germline V gene (reference sequence). The CDR3 covers 16 residues. V was pared by 2 bases and J by 1 base, with 9 bases between. The CDR3 reads CASSQNVMSGANVLTF. The CDR3 DNA sequence: TGTGCCAGCAGCCAAAACGTAATGTCTGGGGCCAACGTCCTGACTTTC.

The table lists this clonotype with many counts. The chain joins TRBV27 to TRBJ2-5; 13 bases are a match to TRBD2. This CDR3 is built from 16 residues. Germline trimming cut 5 bases from V and 4 bases from J; bases unmatched to any gene: 7. The germline V gene encodes CDR1 MNHEY and CDR2 SMNVEV (reference sequence). The CDR3 loop is CASSLLTSGRGETQYF. Here the CDR3 DNA reads TGTGCCAGCAGTCTACTAACTAGCGGGAGGGGAGAGACCCAGTACTTC.

This clonotype was counted ten times or more. The chain is built from TRBV25-1 and TRBJ2-1, with 8 bases aligning to TRBD1. V lost 7 bases to trimming and J lost 5 bases; unmatched junction nucleotides: 4. Germline V CDR1 and CDR2: MGHDK, SYGVNS. This CDR3 comprises 13 residues. CDR3 residues: CASNPDRDNEQFF. As DNA, the CDR3 is TGTGCCAGCAACCCGGACAGGGACAATGAGCAGTTCTTC.

The V call is TRBV10-3, the J call TRBJ2-3; 7 nucleotides agree with TRBD1. CDR1 and CDR2 (germline): ENHRY, SYGVKD. J lost 3 bases, V lost 10 bases, and 4 bases had no gene match. The CDR3 extends over 12 amino acids. CDR3 nucleotide sequence: TGTGCCAACGGACAGGCTACAGATACGCAGTATTTT. Its translation: CANGQATDTQYF.

The table lists this clonotype with a few counts. The chain has TRBV7-2 and TRBJ2-1; D is tentatively TRBD1 or TRBD2 (6 bases each). Germline loops: CDR1 SGHTA, CDR2 FQGNSA. V was shortened by 1 base and J by 3 bases, with 13 bases between the two germline ends. The CDR3 extends over 16 amino acids. Written as DNA, the CDR3 is TGTGCCAGCAGCTTAGTCCGCAGGGGAGGCTACAATGAGCAGTTCTTC. Translating gives CASSLVRRGGYNEQFF.

V and J are TRBV15 and TRBJ1-4; D not resolved. Trimming took 8 bases from V and 8 from J, leaving 9 bases between them. Germline V gene sequence: CDR1 LNHNV, CDR2 YYDKDF (reference sequence). The CDR3 has 11 amino acids. CDR3: CATSTTEKLFF. The CDR3 nucleotides are TGTGCCACCTCCACAACGGAAAAACTGTTTTTT.

V is TRBV6-5 and J is TRBJ2-1; perhaps TRBD1 as D (5 bases). V lost 6 bases and J lost 6, with 18 bases in between. The CDR3 sequence is 15 residues long. Per germline, CDR1 MNHEY and CDR2 SVGAGI. The CDR3 DNA sequence: TGTGCCAGCAGACAACTATTTCTGGGGCGCAATGAGCAGTTCTTC. Its translation: CASRQLFLGRNEQFF.